Described below is a single T cell receptor (beta chain) sequence and its context. Its specific antigen is unknown. No base qualities exist here, and no much larger clone lies one base off it. The data were taken from a study of T cell responses to AZD1222 COVID-19 vaccine (dated by TCRdb to 2020 to 2022). About the study as a whole: A total of 230 to 250 trial participants underwent TCR sequencing, of whom 207 had received two doses of AZD1222 and 26 had received two doses of the MenACWY control vaccine. Enrollment into the trials was organized by age into subgroups of 18-55, 56-69 and 70-plus years, and those subgroups contained roughly 150, 30 and 60 TCR-sequenced participants, respectively.

The CDR3 regions of human TCRbeta chains were analyzed by immunosequencing. The paper's data handling went like this. TCRs in the repertoires were matched against a reference library of SARS-CoV-2-specific TCRs that had been generated with the MIRA antigen-specificity platform. Breadth meant the fraction of unique TCRs that were SARS-CoV-2-associated, whereas depth meant the fraction of total T cells that were SARS-CoV-2-associated. Using the MIRA data, every spike-specific TCR was mapped to the spike region that the TCR reacted to and assigned to either a CD4 or a CD8 class. Log10-transformed breadth and depth values were compared by one-way ANOVA with Sidak's multiple comparisons tests. This immuneACCESS table, as held by TCRdb, lists in-frame sequences with V and J called but not all clones. Of the missing ones, under half trace to an unresolved V gene in checked studies; the others have no known cause. The DNA was the basis for D and trimming; V, J and clone size are from that table. Here the sample has approximately 190,000 clones; 80% to 95% occur a single time. Approximately 1% of the sample belongs to the ten largest clones.

Broad study findings and their caveats: The 56-69-year group was small, and its depth increase did not reach significance, likely because of low power. Most participants were white British and females outnumbered males, and the authors suggested that clonal diversity may have been underestimated. The whole spike protein was spanned by vaccine-associated CD4 TCRs, and dominant responses were seen in regions 160-218 and 743-854. Conclusions about previously exposed vaccinees are limited, since just six AZD1222 recipients were seropositive for SARS-CoV-2 at baseline. Reportedly, close to half of the unique spike-specific TCRs recognized epitopes lying outside the regions that are mutated in the B.1.351 and B.1.1.7 variants. After two AZD1222 doses, spike-specific TCR breadth and depth were significantly higher than at day 0 and than in MenACWY recipients. No day 14 peak-response samples were available, so repertoires were characterized only after the peak T cell response.

This sample's time point label indicates: about 28 days (+/-7) after the second vaccine dose. AZD1222 recipients given second doses at about 4 weeks or at about 12 weeks were pooled, since spike-specific TCR depth and breadth were not found to differ between the two schedules. Vaccinee samples came from UK trials COV001 and COV002, including a single-blind randomized controlled phase 2/3 trial of AZD1222 (ChAdOx1 nCoV-19) in healthy adults. For TCRbeta chain sequencing, PBMC samples from trial participants were taken at day 0 and at day 28 after the second dose. The junction shows trimming of 0 bases on V and 6 bases on J, and the gene matches do not reach 5 bases of it. Looking up the germline V gene yields CDR1 SGHRS and CDR2 YFSETQ. The CDR3 measures 14 amino acids from cysteine to phenylalanine. The read is trimmed to its CDR3 DNA, 42 bases read in frame from base 1.

The chain uses TRBV5-1 and TRBJ2-7; the junction holds 8 bases that match TRBD1. The material was peripheral blood, obtained 28 days after the second AZD1222 dose. This TCR came from an adult who received the AZD1222 COVID-19 vaccine. The sequence in DNA is TGCGCCAGCAGCTTGGAGTCAGGGGGCTTCGAGCAGTACTTC. It specifies CASSLESGGFEQYF.